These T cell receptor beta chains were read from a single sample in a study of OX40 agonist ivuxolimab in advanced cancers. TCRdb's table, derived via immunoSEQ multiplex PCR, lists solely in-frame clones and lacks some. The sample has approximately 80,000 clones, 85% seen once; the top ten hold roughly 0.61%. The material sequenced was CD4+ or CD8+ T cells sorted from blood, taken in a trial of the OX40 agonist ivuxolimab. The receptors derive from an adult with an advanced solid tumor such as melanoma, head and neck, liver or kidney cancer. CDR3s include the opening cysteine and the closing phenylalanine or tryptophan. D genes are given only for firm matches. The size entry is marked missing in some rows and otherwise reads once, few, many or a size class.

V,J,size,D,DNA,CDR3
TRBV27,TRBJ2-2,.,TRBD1,TGTGCCAGCAGTTTAACAGGGGTGAACACCGGGGAGCTGTTTTTT,CASSLTGVNTGELFF
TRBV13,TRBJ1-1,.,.,TGTGCCAGCAGCTTAAGGCAAAGAGGCACTGAAGCTTTCTTT,CASSLRQRGTEAFF
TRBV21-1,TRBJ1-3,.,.,TGTGCCAGCAGCACCGCGACAGGGAAGTCTGGAAACACCATATATTTT,CASSTATGKSGNTIYF
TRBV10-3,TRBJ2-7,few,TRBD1,TGTGCCATCAGTCAGGGGGCGCGAAGAACTTACGAGCAGTACTTC,CAISQGARRTYEQYF
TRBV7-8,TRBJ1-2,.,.,TGTGCCAGCAGCCCCCAGGGGCAGATCTATGGCTACACCTTC,CASSPQGQIYGYTF
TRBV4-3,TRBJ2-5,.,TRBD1,TGCGCCAGCAGCCAAGAGATACGGGGGACAGGGGGCGAGACCCAGTACTTC,CASSQEIRGTGGETQYF
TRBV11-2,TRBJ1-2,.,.,TGTGCCAGCAGCTTAGACCCGACCAACTATGGCTACACCTTC,CASSLDPTNYGYTF
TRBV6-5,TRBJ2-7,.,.,TGTGCCAGCAGTTACTCGAATGTCAGGGCCGGGTTTGAGCAGTACTTC,CASSYSNVRAGFEQYF
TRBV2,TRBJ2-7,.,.,TGTGCCAGCAGTCAGTCGTCCTACGAGCAGTACTTC,CASSQSSYEQYF
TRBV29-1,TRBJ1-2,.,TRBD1,TGCAGCGTTGCCCCCCCGGGACAGGGGGGAGATGGCTACACCTTC,CSVAPPGQGGDGYTF
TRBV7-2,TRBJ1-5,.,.,TGTGCCAGCAGCTTCTACAAAGGGGATCAGCCCCAGCATTTT,CASSFYKGDQPQHF
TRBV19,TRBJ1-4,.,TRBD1,TGTGCCAGTAGTATCGAGTTCGGGGGACAGTCTAATGAAAAACTGTTTTTT,CASSIEFGGQSNEKLFF
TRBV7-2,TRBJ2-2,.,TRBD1,TGTGCCAGCACTCAGGGGGCATTTGGGGAGCTGTTTTTT,CASTQGAFGELFF
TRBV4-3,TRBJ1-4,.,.,TGCGCCAGCACCGCCACTATGGGCTATAATGAAAAACTGTTTTTT,CASTATMGYNEKLFF
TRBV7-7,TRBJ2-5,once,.,TGTGCTAGCAGCTCGGGGGGCGGGGAGACCCAGTACTTC,CASSSGGGETQYF
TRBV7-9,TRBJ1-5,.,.,TGTGCCAGCAGCTTTGGACAGCTGGAGGCCCAGCATTTT,CASSFGQLEAQHF
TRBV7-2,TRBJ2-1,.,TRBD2,TGTGCCAGCAGCTCTCTAGCGGAGAATGAGCAGTTCTTC,CASSSLAENEQFF
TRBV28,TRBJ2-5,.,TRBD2,TGTGCCACCTCACTAGCGGGGGGGAGGACCCAGTACTTC,CATSLAGGRTQYF
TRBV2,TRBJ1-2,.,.,TGTGTCCAGAACTATGGCGGCGCACGGGGCTACACCTTC,CVQNYGGARGYTF
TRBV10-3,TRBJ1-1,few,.,TGTGCCATCAGTGCCTCAGGGAGGGAAGCCGCTGAAGCTTTCTTT,CAISASGREAAEAFF
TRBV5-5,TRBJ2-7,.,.,TGTGCCAGCAGCTTGGGACCCCTAGAGGGCTACGAGCAGTACTTC,CASSLGPLEGYEQYF
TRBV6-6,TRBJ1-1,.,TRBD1,TGTGCCAGCAGATCCCGACAGGGTACCGAAGCTTTCTTT,CASRSRQGTEAFF
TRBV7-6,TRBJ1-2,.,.,TGTGCCAGCAGCCTAGGGAGGGGCCGTTTTAATGGCTACACCTTC,CASSLGRGRFNGYTF
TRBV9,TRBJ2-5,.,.,TGTGCCAGCAGCTGGGCATCTAACCAAGAGACCCAGTACTTC,CASSWASNQETQYF
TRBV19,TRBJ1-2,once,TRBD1,TGTGCCAGTAGTATAGGGGCTGTTGACAGGGGAAGATATGGCTACACCTTC,CASSIGAVDRGRYGYTF
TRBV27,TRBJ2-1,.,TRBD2,TGTGCCAGCAGTTTGCACCGCCCGACTAGCGGGGGGGCCCTCCTCTACAATGAGCAGTTCTTC,CASSLHRPTSGGALLYNEQFF
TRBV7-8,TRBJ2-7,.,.,TGTGCCAGCAGCTTACGAGGGGCGAAGGGGGGGCTCTCCGAGCAGTACTTC,CASSLRGAKGGLSEQYF
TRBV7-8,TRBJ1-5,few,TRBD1,TGTGCCAGCAGCTCCATCTTGACAGGGAGGATTCAGCCCCAGCATTTT,CASSSILTGRIQPQHF
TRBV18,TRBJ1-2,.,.,TGTGCCAGCTCACCTACCGACGGCCGCTCCTATGGCTACACCTTC,CASSPTDGRSYGYTF